Each of the 2 T cell receptor beta chains below was sequenced from the same sample in a study of cytomegalovirus exposure and HLA in healthy donors. Some clones are missing from TCRdb's copy, which holds only in-frame ones; the method was immunoSEQ multiplex PCR. The table includes under 200,000 clones, 80% to 90% detected once. The sample taken for sequencing was PBMCs. The receptor set was obtained from a young woman in good health and CMV-seronegative.

The CDR3 sequence is CASSLVPLGLEILDYGYTF. The DNA for the CDR3 is TGTGCCAGCAGCTTAGTTCCGCTGGGTTTGGAGATTTTGGACTATGGCTACACCTTC. The rearrangement links TRBV7-6 to TRBJ1-2; D unresolved. Trimming removed 1 base at V and 3 bases at J, with 24 bases between. Per germline, CDR1 SGHVS and CDR2 FNYEAQ. The CDR3 has 19 residues. Combining the CDR3 with reference TRBV7-6 and TRBJ1-2 gives the whole variable domain GAGVSQSPRYKVTKRGQDVALRCDPISGHVSLYWYRQALGQGPEFLTYFNYEAQQDKSGLPNDRFSAERPEGSISTLTIQRTEQRDSAMYRCASSLVPLGLEILDYGYTFGSGTRLTVV.

The rearrangement joins TRBV11-3 to TRBJ2-7; D remains unclear. From germline, CDR1 is SGHNT and CDR2 YENEEA. Trimming took 0 bases from V and 6 from J, leaving 6 bases between them. The CDR3 spans 12 residues. The CDR3 DNA reads TGTGCCAGCAGCTTAGATGGTCGCGAGCAGTACTTC. Translating it yields CASSLDGREQYF.